The rows below give T cell receptor beta chains drawn from one sample of a study of technical replicates of blood from a few donors. The repertoire was sequenced with immunoSEQ multiplex PCR; TCRdb's copy has only in-frame clones and lacks some. The data show 75,000 to 100,000 clones, 90% to 97% seen once. Material: T cells isolated from PBMCs. These receptors originate from a human donor in good health. Each CDR3 is given with its conserved first and last residue. Fields, in order: clone size, V gene, D gene, J gene, CDR3 protein, CDR3 DNA. The D gene is left open where the match is weak. Expanded clones are given a class, and other clones once, few, many or no size at all.

clone_size: once; v_call: TRBV11-3; d_call: .; j_call: TRBJ2-7; cdr3_aa: CASSDFYEQYF; cdr3_nt: TGTGCCAGCAGTGACTTCTACGAGCAGTACTTC
clone_size: .; v_call: TRBV27; d_call: TRBD1; j_call: TRBJ1-3; cdr3_aa: CASSRRGTGAGNTIYF; cdr3_nt: TGTGCCAGCAGTAGACGAGGGACAGGGGCCGGAAACACCATATATTTT
clone_size: .; v_call: TRBV13; d_call: .; j_call: TRBJ2-5; cdr3_aa: CASSPIQGQETQYF; cdr3_nt: TGTGCCAGCAGCCCTATTCAGGGACAAGAGACCCAGTACTTC
clone_size: .; v_call: TRBV7-9; d_call: TRBD1; j_call: TRBJ1-2; cdr3_aa: CASSRIGTGGVYGYTF; cdr3_nt: TGTGCCAGCAGCCGAATAGGGACAGGGGGGGTCTATGGCTACACCTTC
clone_size: .; v_call: TRBV4-2; d_call: TRBD2; j_call: TRBJ2-1; cdr3_aa: CASSQDLAGAGDEQFF; cdr3_nt: TGTGCCAGCAGCCAAGACCTAGCGGGAGCCGGAGATGAGCAGTTCTTC
clone_size: .; v_call: TRBV7-2; d_call: .; j_call: TRBJ2-7; cdr3_aa: CASSVTGIEQYF; cdr3_nt: TGTGCCAGCAGCGTGACAGGTATCGAGCAGTACTTC
clone_size: .; v_call: TRBV7-6; d_call: .; j_call: TRBJ2-7; cdr3_aa: CASLIQYF; cdr3_nt: TGTGCCAGCTTAATTCAGTACTTC
clone_size: .; v_call: TRBV6-5; d_call: TRBD1; j_call: TRBJ2-7; cdr3_aa: CASGDRGPYEQYF; cdr3_nt: TGTGCCAGTGGGGACAGGGGCCCCTACGAGCAGTACTTC
clone_size: .; v_call: TRBV29-1; d_call: .; j_call: TRBJ2-6; cdr3_aa: CSVEGESGANVLTF; cdr3_nt: TGCAGCGTTGAAGGAGAATCTGGGGCCAACGTCCTGACTTTC
clone_size: .; v_call: TRBV2; d_call: .; j_call: TRBJ1-5; cdr3_aa: CATRSYRDSNQPQHF; cdr3_nt: TGTGCCACCAGGTCCTACAGGGATAGCAATCAGCCCCAGCATTTT
clone_size: .; v_call: TRBV28; d_call: TRBD1; j_call: TRBJ1-5; cdr3_aa: CASRYTGEPQHF; cdr3_nt: TGTGCCAGCAGATATACAGGGGAGCCCCAGCATTTT
clone_size: .; v_call: TRBV11-2; d_call: .; j_call: TRBJ2-5; cdr3_aa: CASSFRVQETQYF; cdr3_nt: TGTGCCAGCAGCTTCAGGGTCCAAGAGACCCAGTACTTC
clone_size: .; v_call: TRBV5-5; d_call: .; j_call: TRBJ1-2; cdr3_aa: CASSLNPGEYGYTF; cdr3_nt: TGTGCCAGCAGCTTGAACCCAGGGGAATATGGCTACACCTTC
clone_size: .; v_call: TRBV6-5; d_call: TRBD2; j_call: TRBJ2-7; cdr3_aa: CASSKSGMGSYEQYF; cdr3_nt: TGTGCCAGCAGTAAGAGCGGGATGGGCTCCTACGAGCAGTACTTC
clone_size: .; v_call: TRBV27; d_call: .; j_call: TRBJ2-7; cdr3_aa: CASSLFPGTYEQYF; cdr3_nt: TGTGCCAGCAGTTTATTCCCAGGGACCTACGAGCAGTACTTC
clone_size: .; v_call: TRBV19; d_call: TRBD1; j_call: TRBJ2-3; cdr3_aa: CASSADREIDTQYF; cdr3_nt: TGTGCCAGTAGTGCCGACAGGGAGATAGATACGCAGTATTTT
clone_size: .; v_call: TRBV4-3; d_call: .; j_call: TRBJ2-3; cdr3_aa: CASSQDAGRTDTQYF; cdr3_nt: TGCGCCAGCAGCCAAGACGCGGGACGCACAGATACGCAGTATTTT
clone_size: .; v_call: TRBV27; d_call: TRBD2; j_call: TRBJ2-5; cdr3_aa: CASSFPGLGEETQYF; cdr3_nt: TGTGCCAGCAGTTTCCCGGGACTAGGGGAAGAGACCCAGTACTTC
clone_size: .; v_call: TRBV7-9; d_call: TRBD2; j_call: TRBJ2-2; cdr3_aa: CASTGLAGAGELFF; cdr3_nt: TGTGCCAGCACGGGACTAGCGGGAGCCGGGGAGCTGTTTTTT
clone_size: .; v_call: TRBV28; d_call: .; j_call: TRBJ1-2; cdr3_aa: CASSFRGSFYGYTF; cdr3_nt: TGTGCCAGCAGTTTCAGAGGCAGCTTCTATGGCTACACCTTC
clone_size: .; v_call: TRBV9; d_call: TRBD2; j_call: TRBJ2-1; cdr3_aa: CASSRTLAGSYNEQFF; cdr3_nt: TGTGCCAGCAGCCGCACACTAGCGGGGAGTTACAATGAGCAGTTCTTC
clone_size: .; v_call: TRBV19; d_call: TRBD1; j_call: TRBJ1-5; cdr3_aa: CASRRTGNSNQPQHF; cdr3_nt: TGTGCCAGTAGAAGGACAGGGAATAGCAATCAGCCCCAGCATTTT
clone_size: .; v_call: TRBV5-4; d_call: TRBD1; j_call: TRBJ1-2; cdr3_aa: CASSLEAPGGHGYTF; cdr3_nt: TGTGCCAGCAGCTTGGAAGCCCCAGGGGGCCATGGCTACACCTTC
clone_size: .; v_call: TRBV2; d_call: TRBD2; j_call: TRBJ2-3; cdr3_aa: CASSPGTSGYTQYF; cdr3_nt: TGTGCCAGCAGTCCCGGGACTAGCGGTTATACGCAGTATTTT
clone_size: .; v_call: TRBV29-1; d_call: TRBD1; j_call: TRBJ2-7; cdr3_aa: CSVPGQGNEQYF; cdr3_nt: TGCAGCGTGCCGGGACAGGGCAACGAGCAGTACTTC
clone_size: .; v_call: TRBV7-7; d_call: TRBD1; j_call: TRBJ2-5; cdr3_aa: CASSLGGTVPYQETQYF; cdr3_nt: TGTGCTAGCAGCCTAGGTGGGACAGTTCCGTACCAAGAGACCCAGTACTTC
clone_size: .; v_call: TRBV28; d_call: TRBD2; j_call: TRBJ2-6; cdr3_aa: CASIPAGGGSGANVLTF; cdr3_nt: TGTGCCAGCATCCCAGCGGGAGGGGGGTCTGGGGCCAACGTCCTGACTTTC
clone_size: .; v_call: TRBV25-1; d_call: .; j_call: TRBJ1-5; cdr3_aa: CASRGQVNQPQHF; cdr3_nt: TGTGCCAGCAGGGGTCAGGTCAATCAGCCCCAGCATTTT
clone_size: few; v_call: TRBV4-2; d_call: TRBD2; j_call: TRBJ2-2; cdr3_aa: CASSQEASGIYTGELFF; cdr3_nt: TGTGCCAGCAGCCAAGAGGCTAGCGGGATTTACACCGGGGAGCTGTTTTTT
clone_size: .; v_call: TRBV11-2; d_call: .; j_call: TRBJ1-2; cdr3_aa: CASSLDPEAGAGGYTF; cdr3_nt: TGTGCCAGCAGCTTAGATCCTGAAGCAGGGGCTGGTGGCTACACCTTC
clone_size: .; v_call: TRBV6-1; d_call: TRBD1; j_call: TRBJ2-7; cdr3_aa: CASSDDRAGPTSYEQYF; cdr3_nt: TGTGCCAGCAGTGACGACAGGGCAGGACCAACATCCTACGAGCAGTACTTC
clone_size: .; v_call: TRBV14; d_call: .; j_call: TRBJ2-1; cdr3_aa: CASGSSYNEQFF; cdr3_nt: TGTGCCAGCGGGAGTTCCTACAATGAGCAGTTCTTC
clone_size: .; v_call: TRBV5-5; d_call: .; j_call: TRBJ1-5; cdr3_aa: CASSWGHLSNQPQHF; cdr3_nt: TGTGCCAGCAGCTGGGGACACCTTAGCAATCAGCCCCAGCATTTT